The 26 T cell receptor beta chains in this list originate from one sample, sequenced in a study of CD8+ T cells in alopecia areata. Following RNA extraction, reverse transcription yielded cDNA that acted as the sequencing template. Using immunoSEQ multiplex PCR, the repertoire was profiled, and TCRdb retains in-frame clones only, with some absent. This sample has about 160,000 clones; roughly 44% occur once, and the top ten carry roughly 7.5%. Sample: CD4+ T cells sorted from blood. These receptors all come from a human donor with alopecia areata.

This clone has a handful of counts. The chain has TRBV18 and TRBJ1-1; D uncertain. Trimming removed 2 bases at V and 4 bases at J, with 8 bases between. The CDR3 loop spans 13 amino acids. Looked up from germline, CDR1 is KGHSH and CDR2 is LQKENI. CDR3 DNA: TGTGCCAGCTCACCAAGGACGTTCACTGAAGCTTTCTTT. Amino acids: CASSPRTFTEAFF.

The chain carries TRBV4-1 and TRBJ2-5; unclear D gene. The V end was cut by 0 bases, the J end by 1 base, with 6 bases between. This CDR3 has 14 amino acids. Germline-derived CDR1 and CDR2 are MGHRA and YSYEKL. CDR3: CASSQDSTQETQYF. CDR3 sequence (DNA): TGCGCCAGCAGCCAAGACAGTACCCAAGAGACCCAGTACTTC.

The rearrangement links TRBV30 to TRBJ2-1; D is undetermined. The CDR3 totals 12 residues. CDR1 and CDR2 from the germline V gene are GTSNPN and SVGIG (reference sequence). V lost 5 bases to trimming and J lost 8 bases, with 13 bases between them. The CDR3 loop reads CAWGNQWHEQFF. CDR3 in DNA: TGTGCCTGGGGGAACCAATGGCATGAGCAGTTCTTC.

The chain has TRBV10-3 and TRBJ2-7, with 7 bases lining up with TRBD1. J was trimmed by 4 bases and V by 6 bases; bases with no gene match: 3. The CDR3 runs 12 residues. In germline, CDR1 is ENHRY, CDR2 SYGVKD. The CDR3 bases are TGTGCCATCAGGAGGGGGCAATACGAGCAGTACTTC. The encoded protein is CAIRRGQYEQYF.

The chain uses TRBV28 and TRBJ1-1; D remains unclear. CDR3 length: 14 amino acids. V gave up 4 bases and J gave up 8 bases, with 17 bases separating them. CDR1 and CDR2 from the germline V gene are MDHEN and SYDVKM. The CDR3 region is CASSSPAGFTEAFF. The CDR3, as DNA: TGTGCCAGCAGTTCCCCTGCAGGTTTCACCGAAGCTTTCTTT. Supplemented by reference TRBV28 and TRBJ1-1, the full variable domain reads DVKVTQSSRYLVKRTGEKVFLECVQDMDHENMFWYRQDPGLGLRLIYFSYDVKMKEKGDIPEGYSVSREKKERFSLILESASTNQTSMYLCASSSPAGFTEAFFGQGTRLTVV.

The chain carries TRBV30 and TRBJ1-2; D remains unclear. CDR1 and CDR2 from the germline V gene are GTSNPN and SVGIG (reference sequence). This CDR3 contains 12 residues. Trimming cost V 2 bases and J 4 bases, with 8 bases left between them. The CDR3 coding sequence is TGTGCCTGGAGTAACAGCCGCTATGGCTACACCTTC. Its translation is CAWSNSRYGYTF.

The chain recombines TRBV29-1 with TRBJ1-2; D gene uncertain. The CDR3 extends over 14 amino acids. Germline V gene sequence: CDR1 SQVTM, CDR2 ANQGSEA. V lost 4 bases and J 2 bases, leaving 14 bases between the germline ends. The CDR3 DNA reads TGCAGCGTTGCCTCCCACCTGGGGAACTATGGCTACACCTTC. It specifies CSVASHLGNYGYTF.

This chain links TRBV29-1 with TRBJ1-1; D ambiguous. From germline, CDR1 is SQVTM and CDR2 ANQGSEA. The length of the CDR3 is 10 residues. The V end lost 6 bases, the J end lost 6 bases, and 8 bases lay between the germline ends. CDR3 protein: CSVFYAEAFF. The CDR3 DNA reads TGCAGCGTCTTCTACGCTGAAGCTTTCTTT.

In its sample, this clone was seen a few times. The chain combines TRBV10-2 with TRBJ1-1; D is perhaps TRBD1 (6 bases). Germline values: CDR1 WSHSY, CDR2 SAAADI. CDR3 length: 13 amino acids. V was cut by 7 bases and J by 5 bases, with 14 bases left in between. In DNA form, the CDR3 reads TGCGCCAGCATCGCCAGGGGATATACTGAAGCTTTCTTT. Its translation is CASIARGYTEAFF.

This clone was counted only a few times. V and J are TRBV15 and TRBJ2-7; D is perhaps TRBD1 or TRBD2 (5 bases each). The CDR3 contains 12 residues. Trimming cost V 1 base and J 6 bases, with 7 bases left between them. Germline V lookup: CDR1 LNHNV, CDR2 YYDKDF (reference sequence). CDR3: CATSRGGSEQYF. CDR3 DNA: TGTGCCACCAGCAGAGGGGGGTCCGAGCAGTACTTC. The whole variable domain, remainder taken from reference TRBV15 and TRBJ2-7, is DAMVIQNPRYQVTQFGKPVTLSCSQTLNHNVMYWYQQKSSQAPKLLFHYYDKDFNNEADTPDNFQSRRPNTSFCFLDIRSPGLGDTAMYLCATSRGGSEQYFGPGTRLTVT.

The genes are TRBV28 and TRBJ2-2; 7 nucleotides align to TRBD1. The CDR3 loop spans 16 amino acids. The V segment lost 5 bases and the J segment 0 bases; nucleotides outside the gene matches: 6. Germline values: CDR1 MDHEN, CDR2 SYDVKM. The CDR3 loop reads CASSAGDSANTGELFF. The CDR3 nucleotides read TGTGCCAGCAGTGCCGGGGACAGCGCGAACACCGGGGAGCTGTTTTTT.

The chain recombines TRBV5-6 with TRBJ2-3, with 10 bases identical to TRBD2. V trimming: 2 bases; J trimming: 1 base; junction bases outside the gene matches: 1. The CDR3 covers 15 residues. CDR1 and CDR2 (germline): SGHDT, YYEEEE. In nucleotides, the CDR3 is TGTGCCAGCAGCTTTGGGACTAGCGGCACAGATACGCAGTATTTT. Translated: CASSFGTSGTDTQYF.

This clone was seen a handful of times. The chain links TRBV20-1 to TRBJ2-3; TRBD1 or TRBD2 may be the D gene (5 bases each). Trimming shortened V by 0 bases and J by 9 bases, and 7 bases separated the two germline ends. Germline V gives CDR1 DFQATT, CDR2 SNEGSKA (reference sequence). The CDR3 contains 11 residues. The CDR3: CSARDRETQYF. The CDR3, as DNA: TGCAGTGCTAGAGACAGGGAGACGCAGTATTTT.

The rearrangement links TRBV5-1 to TRBJ2-7; D tentatively reads TRBD1 or TRBD2 (5 bases each). This CDR3 has 13 residues. Germline V gives CDR1 SGHRS, CDR2 YFSETQ. Trimming stripped 2 bases from V and 3 bases from J, with 9 bases between. This CDR3 reads CASSFGASYEQYF. CDR3 nucleotides: TGCGCCAGCAGCTTCGGGGCAAGCTACGAGCAGTACTTC.

V usage is TRBV5-1 and J usage is TRBJ2-1; D is uncertain. CDR3 length: 11 residues. Germline values: CDR1 SGHRS, CDR2 YFSETQ. Trimming left V 2 bases short and J 7 bases short, with 4 bases between. CDR3 bases: TGCGCCAGCAGCTTCCAAAATGAGCAGTTCTTC. Protein: CASSFQNEQFF.

As to this clone: Its ends do not fully match the called genes, so a read error is possible. This rearrangement joins TRBV30 to TRBJ2-7; D gene unclear. Looked up from germline, CDR1 is GTSNPN and CDR2 is SVGIG (reference sequence). The CDR3 is 10 residues long. This CDR3 reads CAWSGIEIHF. The CDR3 coding sequence is TGTGCCTGGAGTGGAATCGAGATCCACTTC.

This chain connects TRBV5-1 to TRBJ2-2, with TRBD2 identical over 9 bases. CDR3 length: 15 amino acids. Germline CDR1 reads SGHRS; CDR2 reads YFSETQ. J was trimmed by 7 bases and V by 0 bases; bases with no gene match: 4. CDR3 sequence reads: CASSLVSSGDGELFF. In nucleotides, the CDR3 is TGCGCCAGCAGCTTGGTGTCTAGCGGGGACGGGGAGCTGTTTTTT. The whole variable domain, remainder taken from reference TRBV5-1 and TRBJ2-2, is KAGVTQTPRYLIKTRGQQVTLSCSPISGHRSVSWYQQTPGQGLQFLFEYFSETQRNKGNFPGRFSGRQFSNSRSEMNVSTLELGDSALYLCASSLVSSGDGELFFGEGSRLTVL.

This clone was detected once. The chain links TRBV6-5 to TRBJ2-7; D is possibly TRBD1 (7 bases). The CDR3 loop spans 14 amino acids. The V gene's germline CDR1 is MNHEY and CDR2 SVGAGI. Trimming removed 6 bases from V and 3 bases from J, with 15 bases in between. Here the CDR3 DNA reads TGTGCCAGCAGGCCGACAGGGACTTACTACGAGCAGTACTTC. Encoded protein: CASRPTGTYYEQYF.

This clone came up a few times. V is TRBV29-1 and J is TRBJ2-1; possibly TRBD1 for D (6 bases). V shed 4 bases and J shed 5 bases, with 12 bases lying between them. The CDR3 loop spans 13 amino acids. The germline gives CDR1 SQVTM, CDR2 ANQGSEA. This chain's CDR3 is CSVAVYRDNEQFF. The CDR3 coding sequence is TGCAGCGTTGCGGTCTACAGGGACAATGAGCAGTTCTTC.

This clone was seen more than once but under ten times. The gene calls are TRBV18 and TRBJ2-2, with D uncertain. CDR1 KGHSH and CDR2 LQKENI come from the germline V gene. The V gene lost 3 bases and the J gene lost 0 bases, with 5 bases spanning the gap. The CDR3 runs 14 residues. The CDR3 reads CASSPRTNTGELFF. In DNA, the CDR3 is TGTGCCAGCTCACCGCGTACGAACACCGGGGAGCTGTTTTTT.

The chain has TRBV6-6 and TRBJ1-4; the D is unclear. V was clipped by 2 bases and J by 8 bases, with 12 bases between them. The CDR3 is made up of 14 amino acids. Germline CDR1 MNHNY, CDR2 SVGAGI (reference sequence). CDR3 bases: TGTGCCAGCAGTTACAGCCCTGAGGGAGAAAAACTGTTTTTT. This translates into CASSYSPEGEKLFF.

The chain has TRBV5-1 and TRBJ1-5; D gene uncertain. The CDR3 length is 13 residues. Trimming cost V 4 bases and J 5 bases, with 10 bases left between them. In germline, CDR1 is SGHRS, CDR2 YFSETQ. CDR3 coding DNA: TGCGCCAGCAGCCCAGACCCTGATCAGCCCCAGCATTTT. Translated, it gives CASSPDPDQPQHF.

The chain combines TRBV4-2 with TRBJ2-1, with 10 bases identical to TRBD2. Unmatched junction bases numbered 11, after V lost 7 bases and J lost 8 bases. The CDR3 contains 15 residues. Germline CDR1 is LGHNA and CDR2 is YNFKEQ. The CDR3 DNA reads TGTGCCAGCACGAGGTCTAGCGGGAGTAGCCATGAGCAGTTCTTC. Protein sequence: CASTRSSGSSHEQFF.

The table lists this clone with a few counts. The chain is built from TRBV30 and TRBJ1-2; 9 positions agree with TRBD1. The CDR3 has 14 residues. Germline-derived CDR1 and CDR2 are GTSNPN and SVGIG (reference sequence). V lost 4 bases, J lost 3 bases, and 6 bases stayed unmatched. The DNA of the CDR3 is TGTGCCTGGAACATACAGGGGGCTGACTATGGCTACACCTTC. Its protein is CAWNIQGADYGYTF.

V usage is TRBV29-1 and J usage is TRBJ2-1; D not certain. The V gene's germline CDR1 is SQVTM and CDR2 ANQGSEA. This CDR3 is 13 amino acids long. Trimming took off 6 bases at V and 5 bases at J, with 14 bases between the two ends. The CDR3 loop reads CSVERVVDNEQFF. The CDR3, as DNA: TGCAGCGTCGAACGTGTTGTCGACAATGAGCAGTTCTTC.

Here the CDR3 reads CSVVRAGANTEAFF. DNA for the CDR3: TGCAGCGTTGTTAGGGCAGGAGCGAACACTGAAGCTTTCTTT. The chain links TRBV29-1 to TRBJ1-1, with D unclear. Germline-derived CDR1 and CDR2 are SQVTM and ANQGSEA. V dropped 4 bases and J dropped 1 base, with 13 bases sitting between them. This CDR3 spans 14 amino acids.